This TCR beta chain came from a study of shared clonotypes between healthy human individuals. Points from the study as a whole: Estimated richness was generally greater in naive than memory subsets. The study found lower generation probabilities in non-shared clonotypes than in those shared by all four donors.

Germline-derived CDR1 and CDR2 are SNHLY and FYNNEI. This CDR3 is built from 13 residues. V lost 1 base and J 5 bases, leaving 8 bases between the germline ends. Assay used: immunoSEQ multiplex PCR; TCRdb lists only in-frame clones, some missing. The sample includes fewer than 1.6 million clones, 98% to 99% of them seen just once. For this clone: Its specificity is unknown. The sample carries other DNA sequences with the same CDR3.

This receptor was taken from a young man in good health. The sequencing sample was made of naive CD4+ T cells sorted from blood. Regarding subset: CD45RA+ positively selected. The chain recombines TRBV2 with TRBJ1-2; a weak D match, TRBD1 (6 bases). The chain's CDR3 is CASSEGRGYGYTF. In nucleotides, the CDR3 is TGTGCCAGCAGTGAAGGCAGGGGATATGGCTACACCTTC.